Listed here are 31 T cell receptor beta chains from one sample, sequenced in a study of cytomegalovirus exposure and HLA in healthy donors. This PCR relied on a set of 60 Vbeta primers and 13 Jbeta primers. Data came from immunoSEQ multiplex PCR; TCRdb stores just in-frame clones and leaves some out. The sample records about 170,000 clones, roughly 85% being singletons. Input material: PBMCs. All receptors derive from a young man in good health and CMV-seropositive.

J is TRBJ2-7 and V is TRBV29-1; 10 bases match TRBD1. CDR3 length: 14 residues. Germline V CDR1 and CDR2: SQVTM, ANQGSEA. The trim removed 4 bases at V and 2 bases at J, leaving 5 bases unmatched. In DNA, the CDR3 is TGCAGCGTTGTCCGGGACAGGGGCACCTACGAGCAGTACTTC. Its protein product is CSVVRDRGTYEQYF.

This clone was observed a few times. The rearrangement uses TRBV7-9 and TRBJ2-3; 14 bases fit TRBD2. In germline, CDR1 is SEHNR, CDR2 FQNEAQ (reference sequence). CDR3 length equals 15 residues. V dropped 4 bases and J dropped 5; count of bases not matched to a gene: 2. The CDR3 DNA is TGTGCCAGCAGCTACGGACTAGCGGGAGGAGATACGCAGTATTTT. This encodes CASSYGLAGGDTQYF.

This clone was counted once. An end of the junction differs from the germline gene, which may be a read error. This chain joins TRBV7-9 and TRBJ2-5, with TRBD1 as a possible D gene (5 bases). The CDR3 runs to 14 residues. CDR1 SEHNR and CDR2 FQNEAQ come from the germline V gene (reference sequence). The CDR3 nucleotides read TGTTCCAGCAGGACAACAGGAACGCGGGAGACCCAGTACTTC. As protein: CSSRTTGTRETQYF.

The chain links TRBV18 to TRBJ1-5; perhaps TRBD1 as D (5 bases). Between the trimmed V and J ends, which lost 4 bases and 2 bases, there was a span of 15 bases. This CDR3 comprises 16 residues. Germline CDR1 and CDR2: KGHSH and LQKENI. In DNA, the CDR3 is TGTGCCAGCTCACGTCAGGGCACTCTGGGCAATCAGCCCCAGCATTTT. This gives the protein CASSRQGTLGNQPQHF.

DNA of the CDR3: TGTGCCAGCAGCTTGGCCGCGACTAGGGGAGAGACCCAGTACTTC. Its translation: CASSLAATRGETQYF. The chain is built from TRBV5-6 and TRBJ2-5, with D perhaps TRBD2 (6 bases). The V gene lost 0 bases and the J gene lost 4 bases, with 13 bases spanning the gap. CDR3 length: 15 amino acids. Germline values: CDR1 SGHDT, CDR2 YYEEEE. Using reference TRBV5-6 and TRBJ2-5 for the parts outside the CDR3, the full variable domain is DAGVTQSPTHLIKTRGQQVTLRCSPKSGHDTVSWYQQALGQGPQFIFQYYEEEERQRGNFPDRFSGHQFPNYSSELNVNALLLGDSALYLCASSLAATRGETQYFGPGTRLLVL.

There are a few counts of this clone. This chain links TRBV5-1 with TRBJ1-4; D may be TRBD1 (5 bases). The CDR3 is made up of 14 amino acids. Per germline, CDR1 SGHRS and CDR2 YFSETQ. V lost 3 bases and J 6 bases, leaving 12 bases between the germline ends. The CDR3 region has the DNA TGCGCCAGCAGCTCGCGACAGCCGGATGAAAAACTGTTTTTT. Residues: CASSSRQPDEKLFF. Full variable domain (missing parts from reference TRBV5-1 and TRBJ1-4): KAGVTQTPRYLIKTRGQQVTLSCSPISGHRSVSWYQQTPGQGLQFLFEYFSETQRNKGNFPGRFSGRQFSNSRSEMNVSTLELGDSALYLCASSSRQPDEKLFFGSGTQLSVL.

CDR3 sequence: CASSRLAGVNEQFF. DNA for the CDR3: TGTGCCAGCAGCCGACTAGCGGGAGTCAATGAGCAGTTCTTC. The chain combines TRBV7-2 with TRBJ2-1, with TRBD2 identical over 12 bases. Trimming took 5 bases from V and 6 from J; bases not matched to a gene: 2. The germline V gene has CDR1 SGHTA and CDR2 FQGNSA. The CDR3 is made up of 14 amino acids.

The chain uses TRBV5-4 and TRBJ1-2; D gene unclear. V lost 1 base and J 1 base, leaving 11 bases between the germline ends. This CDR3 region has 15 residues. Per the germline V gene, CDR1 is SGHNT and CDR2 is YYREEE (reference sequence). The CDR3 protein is CASSLFTSVNYGYTF. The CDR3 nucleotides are TGTGCCAGCAGCTTGTTTACAAGCGTTAACTATGGCTACACCTTC.

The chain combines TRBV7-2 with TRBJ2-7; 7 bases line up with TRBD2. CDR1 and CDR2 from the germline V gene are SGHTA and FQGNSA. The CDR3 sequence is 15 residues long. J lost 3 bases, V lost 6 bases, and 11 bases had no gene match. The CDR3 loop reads CASSRGVGEGYEQYF. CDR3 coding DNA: TGTGCCAGCAGTCGGGGGGTGGGGGAGGGCTACGAGCAGTACTTC. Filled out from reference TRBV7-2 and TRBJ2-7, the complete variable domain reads GAGVSQSPSNKVTEKGKDVELRCDPISGHTALYWYRQSLGQGLEFLIYFQGNSAPDKSGLPSDRFSAERTGGSVSTLTIQRTQQEDSAVYLCASSRGVGEGYEQYFGPGTRLTVT.

In DNA form, the CDR3 reads TGCAGCGTTGTAGCGGGAGGCTACACAGATACGCAGTATTTT. Residues: CSVVAGGYTDTQYF. The J gene is TRBJ2-3, the V gene TRBV29-1; TRBD2 matches at 10 bases. The CDR3 is made up of 14 amino acids. Germline values: CDR1 SQVTM, CDR2 ANQGSEA. J was trimmed by 2 bases and V by 4 bases; bases with no gene match: 3.

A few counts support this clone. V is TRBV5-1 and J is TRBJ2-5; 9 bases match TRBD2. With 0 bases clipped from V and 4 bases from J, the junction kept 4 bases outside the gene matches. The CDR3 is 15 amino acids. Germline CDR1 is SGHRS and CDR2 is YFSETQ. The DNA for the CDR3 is TGCGCCAGCAGCTTGGTAGCGGGGGCCAGAGAGACCCAGTACTTC. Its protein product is CASSLVAGARETQYF.

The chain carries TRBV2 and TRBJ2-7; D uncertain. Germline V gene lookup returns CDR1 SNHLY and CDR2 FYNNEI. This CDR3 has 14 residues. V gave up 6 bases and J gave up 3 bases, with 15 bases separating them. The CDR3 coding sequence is TGTGCCAGCAGGGGCCCCGTCGCCAGCTACGAGCAGTACTTC. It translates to CASRGPVASYEQYF.

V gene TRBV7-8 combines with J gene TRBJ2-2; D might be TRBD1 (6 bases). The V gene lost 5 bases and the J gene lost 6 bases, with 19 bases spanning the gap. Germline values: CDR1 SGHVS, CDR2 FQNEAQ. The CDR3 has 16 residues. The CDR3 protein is CASSKTGKRRPGELFF. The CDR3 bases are TGTGCCAGCAGCAAAACAGGGAAAAGGAGACCCGGGGAGCTGTTTTTT. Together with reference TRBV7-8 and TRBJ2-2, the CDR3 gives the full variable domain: GAGVSQSPRYKVAKRGQDVALRCDPISGHVSLFWYQQALGQGPEFLTYFQNEAQLDKSGLPSDRFFAERPEGSVSTLKIQRTQQEDSAVYLCASSKTGKRRPGELFFGEGSRLTVL.

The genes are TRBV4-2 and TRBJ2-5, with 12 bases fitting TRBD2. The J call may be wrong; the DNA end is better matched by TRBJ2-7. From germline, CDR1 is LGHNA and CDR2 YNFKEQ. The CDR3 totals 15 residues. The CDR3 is CASSPRTSGNYEQYF. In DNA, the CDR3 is TGTGCCAGCAGCCCCCGGACTAGCGGGAACTACGAGCAGTACTTC.

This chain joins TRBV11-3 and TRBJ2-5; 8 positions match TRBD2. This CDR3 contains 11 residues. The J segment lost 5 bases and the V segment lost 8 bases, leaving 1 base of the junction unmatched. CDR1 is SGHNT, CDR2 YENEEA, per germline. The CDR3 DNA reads TGTGCCAGCTCGGGGGGGGAGACCCAGTACTTC. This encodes CASSGGETQYF.

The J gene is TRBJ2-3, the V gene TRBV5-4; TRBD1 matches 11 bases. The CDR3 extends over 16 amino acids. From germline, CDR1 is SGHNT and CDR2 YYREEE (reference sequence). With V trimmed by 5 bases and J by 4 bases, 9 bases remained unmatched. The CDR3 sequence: CASSSPGQGGADTQYF. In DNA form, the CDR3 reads TGTGCCAGCAGTTCCCCGGGACAGGGGGGGGCAGATACGCAGTATTTT.

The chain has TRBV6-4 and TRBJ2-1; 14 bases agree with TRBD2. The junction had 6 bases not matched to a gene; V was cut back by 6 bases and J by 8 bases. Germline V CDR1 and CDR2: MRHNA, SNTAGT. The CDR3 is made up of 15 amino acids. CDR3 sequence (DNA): TGTGCCAGCAGAAGCGGGACTAGCGGGAGTTATGAGCAGTTCTTC. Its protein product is CASRSGTSGSYEQFF.

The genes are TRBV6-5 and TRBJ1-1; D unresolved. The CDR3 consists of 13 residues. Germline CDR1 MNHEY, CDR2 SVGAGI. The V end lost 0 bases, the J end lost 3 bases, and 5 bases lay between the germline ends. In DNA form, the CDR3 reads TGTGCCAGCAGTTACTCGACTGACACTGAAGCTTTCTTT. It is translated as CASSYSTDTEAFF.

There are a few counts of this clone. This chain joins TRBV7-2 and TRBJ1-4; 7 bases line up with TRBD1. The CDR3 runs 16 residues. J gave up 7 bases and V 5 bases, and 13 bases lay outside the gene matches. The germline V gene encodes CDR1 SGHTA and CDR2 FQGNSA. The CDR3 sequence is CASSATGVGLIEKLFF. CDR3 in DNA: TGTGCCAGCAGCGCAACAGGGGTCGGATTAATTGAAAAACTGTTTTTT. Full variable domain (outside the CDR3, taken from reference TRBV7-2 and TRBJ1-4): GAGVSQSPSNKVTEKGKDVELRCDPISGHTALYWYRQSLGQGLEFLIYFQGNSAPDKSGLPSDRFSAERTGGSVSTLTIQRTQQEDSAVYLCASSATGVGLIEKLFFGSGTQLSVL.

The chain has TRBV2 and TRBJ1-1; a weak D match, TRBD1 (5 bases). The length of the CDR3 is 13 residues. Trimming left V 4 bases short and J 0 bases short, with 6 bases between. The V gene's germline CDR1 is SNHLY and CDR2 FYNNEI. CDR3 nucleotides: TGTGCCAGCAGTGCGGACATGAACACTGAAGCTTTCTTT. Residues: CASSADMNTEAFF.

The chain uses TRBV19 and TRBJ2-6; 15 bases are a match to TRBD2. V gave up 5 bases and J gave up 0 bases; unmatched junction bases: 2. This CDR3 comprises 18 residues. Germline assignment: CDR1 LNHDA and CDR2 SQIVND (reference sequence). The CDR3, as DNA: TGTGCCAGTAGTCCGGGACTAGCGGGGGGCTCTGGGGCCAACGTCCTGACTTTC. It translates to CASSPGLAGGSGANVLTF. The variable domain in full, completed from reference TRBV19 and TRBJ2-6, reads DGGITQSPKYLFRKEGQNVTLSCEQNLNHDAMYWYRQDPGQGLRLIYYSQIVNDFQKGDIAEGYSVSREKKESFPLTVTSAQKNPTAFYLCASSPGLAGGSGANVLTFGAGSRLTVL.

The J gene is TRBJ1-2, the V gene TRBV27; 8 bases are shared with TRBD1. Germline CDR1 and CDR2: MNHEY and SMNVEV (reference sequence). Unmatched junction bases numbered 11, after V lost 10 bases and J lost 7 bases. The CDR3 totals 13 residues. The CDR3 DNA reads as TGTGCCACGTCACTACAGGGGGAAGGTGGCTACACCTTC. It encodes CATSLQGEGGYTF.

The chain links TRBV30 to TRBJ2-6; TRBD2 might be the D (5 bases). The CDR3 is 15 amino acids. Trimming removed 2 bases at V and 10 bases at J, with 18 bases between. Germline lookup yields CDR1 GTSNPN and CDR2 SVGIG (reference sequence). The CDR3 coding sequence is TGTGCCTGGAGTCTTACCCCCGGGATGAGTAACGTCCTGACTTTC. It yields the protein CAWSLTPGMSNVLTF.

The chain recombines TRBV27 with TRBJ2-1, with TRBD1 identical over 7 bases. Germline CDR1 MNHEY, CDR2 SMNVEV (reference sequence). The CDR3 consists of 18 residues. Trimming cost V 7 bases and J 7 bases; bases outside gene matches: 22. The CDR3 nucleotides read TGTGCCAGCAACCCCATGTCTTTAGGGGGCGCATTTAGAAATGAGCAGTTCTTC. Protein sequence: CASNPMSLGGAFRNEQFF.

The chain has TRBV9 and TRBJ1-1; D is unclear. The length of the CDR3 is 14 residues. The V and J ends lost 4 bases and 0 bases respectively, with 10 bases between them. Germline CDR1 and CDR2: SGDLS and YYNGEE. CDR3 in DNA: TGTGCCAGCAGCCCCGTCAGATTGAACACTGAAGCTTTCTTT. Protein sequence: CASSPVRLNTEAFF.

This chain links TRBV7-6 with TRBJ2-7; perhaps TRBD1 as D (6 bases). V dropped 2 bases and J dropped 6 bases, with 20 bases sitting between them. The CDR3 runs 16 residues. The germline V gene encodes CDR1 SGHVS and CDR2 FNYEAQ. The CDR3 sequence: CASSLSLTGLGGEQYF. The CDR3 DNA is TGTGCCAGCAGCTTAAGTCTTACGGGTTTAGGGGGCGAGCAGTACTTC.

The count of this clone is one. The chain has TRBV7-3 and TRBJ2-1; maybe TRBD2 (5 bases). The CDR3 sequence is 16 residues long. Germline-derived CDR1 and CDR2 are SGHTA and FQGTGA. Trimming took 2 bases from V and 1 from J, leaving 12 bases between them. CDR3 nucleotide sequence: TGTGCCAGCAGCTTACTAGCACTACCTTCCTACAATGAGCAGTTCTTC. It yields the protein CASSLLALPSYNEQFF.

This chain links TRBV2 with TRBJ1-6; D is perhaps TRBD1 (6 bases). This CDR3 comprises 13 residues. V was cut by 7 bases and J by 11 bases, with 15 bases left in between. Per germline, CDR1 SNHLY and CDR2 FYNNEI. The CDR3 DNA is TGTGCCAGCACCACAGGGAGAAAGGCACCCCTCCACTTT. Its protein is CASTTGRKAPLHF.

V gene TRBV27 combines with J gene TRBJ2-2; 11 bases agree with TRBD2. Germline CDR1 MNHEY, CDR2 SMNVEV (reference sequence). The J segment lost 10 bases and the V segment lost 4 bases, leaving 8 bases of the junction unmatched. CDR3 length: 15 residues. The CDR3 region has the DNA TGTGCCAGCAGTTCCGGGACTAGCGGCCGTGTGGAGCTGTTTTTT. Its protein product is CASSSGTSGRVELFF.

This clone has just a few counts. Here the CDR3 reads CASSLKSRNEQFF. Here the CDR3 DNA reads TGTGCCAGCAGCTTGAAGTCGAGAAATGAGCAGTTCTTC. This chain links TRBV5-6 with TRBJ2-1; D is unresolved. Between the trimmed V and J ends, which lost 1 base and 7 bases, there was a span of 9 bases. The CDR3 contains 13 residues. The germline V gene encodes CDR1 SGHDT and CDR2 YYEEEE. Looking up the rest from reference TRBV5-6 and TRBJ2-1 gives the full variable domain: DAGVTQSPTHLIKTRGQQVTLRCSPKSGHDTVSWYQQALGQGPQFIFQYYEEEERQRGNFPDRFSGHQFPNYSSELNVNALLLGDSALYLCASSLKSRNEQFFGPGTRLTVL.

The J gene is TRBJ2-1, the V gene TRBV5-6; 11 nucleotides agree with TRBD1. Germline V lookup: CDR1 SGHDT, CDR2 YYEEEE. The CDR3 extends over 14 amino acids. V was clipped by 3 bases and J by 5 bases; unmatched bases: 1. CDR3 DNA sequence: TGTGCCAGCAGCTGGGACAGGGGGGACAATGAGCAGTTCTTC. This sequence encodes CASSWDRGDNEQFF.